These 10 T cell receptor beta chains originate from one sample sequenced in a study of regulatory T cells in long-lasting Graves disease (dated by TCRdb to the early 2020s). The sample's time point, from its label and the paper: newly diagnosed GD, antithyroid drugs for less than 3 months. RNA was extracted from PBMCs in TRIzol for both TCR sequencing and RNA sequencing. The library relied on multiplex PCR. The run used an Illumina HiSeq 4000. To build TCR beta libraries, CDR3 regions were amplified by Arm-PCR using iRepertoire HTBI primers. TCRdb ran its own pipeline on the public reads, namely fastp trimming at Q25 and MiXCR clone calling, and kept in-frame beta chains. All rows with the same CDR3 protein become a single entry with the most common DNA and genes. Within this sample are 510,000 or so distinct CDR3 sequences, with approximately 12% of them counted one time only. 8% to 10% of the sample rests with the top ten.

A further study also used this sample, focusing on T cells in Graves' hyperthyroidism and ophthalmopathy.

The starting material was peripheral blood mononuclear cells (PBMCs), obtained at new diagnosis, from a patient treated with antithyroid drugs. These receptors originate from a young woman with Graves disease. Donor details come from another sample of the same person, matched by shared clones.

V and J are TRBV5-6 and TRBJ2-2, with no clear D. Germline V gene data show CDR1 as SGHDT and CDR2 as YYEEEE. The V end was cut by 2 bases, the J end by 0 bases, with 8 bases between. The CDR3 is 15 residues long. The CDR3 protein is CASSFNPPNTGELFF. As DNA, the CDR3 is TGTGCCAGCAGCTTTAATCCCCCGAACACCGGGGAGCTGTTTTTT.

This clonotype appeared many times. The CDR3 protein is CASSLWTGGNYGYTF. The DNA for the CDR3 is TGTGCCAGCAGTTTATGGACAGGTGGTAACTATGGCTACACCTTC. This chain joins TRBV28 and TRBJ1-2; D possibly corresponds to TRBD1 (6 bases). V dropped 0 bases and J dropped 1 base, with 9 bases sitting between them. Germline V CDR1 and CDR2: MDHEN, SYDVKM. This CDR3 region has 15 residues.

This clonotype was seen more than once but under ten times. V and J are TRBV7-9 and TRBJ2-2, with a weak D call TRBD1 (5 bases). The germline V gene encodes CDR1 SEHNR and CDR2 FQNEAQ (reference sequence). This CDR3 has 14 residues. V lost 3 bases to trimming and J lost 4 bases, with 9 bases between them. CDR3 coding DNA: TGTGCCAGCAGCTTTGACAGAACCACCGGGGAGCTGTTTTTT. This sequence encodes CASSFDRTTGELFF.

This clonotype was counted a few times. CDR3 sequence (DNA): TGTGCCAGCAGTAAGCCATTAGGACAGGGACTAATCACCGGGGAGCTGTTTTTT. It translates to CASSKPLGQGLITGELFF. The chain couples TRBV27 to TRBJ2-2; D might be TRBD1 (8 bases). The CDR3 spans 18 residues. Germline V gives CDR1 MNHEY, CDR2 SMNVEV (reference sequence). Trimming pared 5 bases from V and 4 bases from J, leaving 23 bases between.

Ten or more counts support this clonotype. This sequence joins TRBV29-1 and TRBJ1-1; weak D call: TRBD1 (5 bases). This CDR3 has 14 amino acids. Trimming pared 4 bases from V and 3 bases from J, leaving 15 bases between. CDR1 and CDR2 (germline): SQVTM, ANQGSEA. Here the CDR3 DNA reads TGCAGCGTTGCGGGGCGGGGTGCGGACACTGAAGCTTTCTTT. Its protein is CSVAGRGADTEAFF.

This clonotype was detected ten times or more. V is TRBV7-2 and J is TRBJ2-1; D is unclear. The length of the CDR3 is 14 residues. Germline V gene sequence: CDR1 SGHTA, CDR2 FQGNSA. V lost 5 bases and J 7 bases, leaving 15 bases between the germline ends. The CDR3 DNA sequence: TGTGCCAGCAGCCCGATCTGGACGTCAAATGAGCAGTTCTTC. It translates to CASSPIWTSNEQFF.

Remarks on this clonotype: One end of the junction is discordant with germline, which a read error may explain. The chain carries TRBV27 and TRBJ1-1; TRBD1 aligns across 7 bases. Germline CDR1 MNHEY, CDR2 SMNVEV (reference sequence). CDR3 length: 14 amino acids. CDR3 nucleotide sequence: TGTGCCGGCAGTTTAGACAGGGTGGGCACTGAAGCTTTCTTT. Its translation is CAGSLDRVGTEAFF.

This clonotype was found many times. The rearrangement links TRBV9 to TRBJ1-3; 7 positions match TRBD1. CDR1 and CDR2 from the germline V gene are SGDLS and YYNGEE. There are 15 residues in the CDR3. The V gene end was trimmed by 3 bases and the J gene end by 0 bases; junction bases not matched to a gene: 3. CDR3 amino acids: CASSAGDSSGNTIYF. Here the CDR3 DNA reads TGTGCCAGCAGCGCCGGGGACAGCTCTGGAAACACCATATATTTT. The full variable domain, completed using reference TRBV9 and TRBJ1-3, is DSGVTQTPKHLITATGQRVTLRCSPRSGDLSVYWYQQSLDQGLQFLIQYYNGEERAKGNILERFSAQQFPDLHSELNLSSLELGDSALYFCASSAGDSSGNTIYFGEGSWLTVV.

The genes are TRBV6-5 and TRBJ1-5; tentative D call: TRBD1 (5 bases). V lost 2 bases, J lost 6 bases, and 8 bases lay in between. CDR1 and CDR2 from the germline V gene are MNHEY and SVGAGI. There are 13 residues in the CDR3. CDR3: CASSYRDGQPQHF. The DNA for the CDR3 is TGTGCCAGCAGTTACAGGGACGGTCAGCCCCAGCATTTT.

The chain combines TRBV20-1 with TRBJ2-4; D gene uncertain. The CDR3 is 14 residues long. The ends were cut back, 2 bases at V and 1 base at J, with 9 bases in the middle. Germline V gene sequence: CDR1 DFQATT, CDR2 SNEGSKA (reference sequence). CDR3 in DNA: TGCAGTGCTAGACCCCTCAATGCCAAAAACATTCAGTACTTC. Amino acid sequence: CSARPLNAKNIQYF.